The T cell receptor (beta chain) described here comes from a study of blood T cells in healthy people across ages. The authors ran a second PCR of about 7 to 11 cycles using a sample-barcoded 5' primer and a J-beta primer mix. One entry per CDR3 protein results from TCRdb running MiXCR on the 5' RACE reads. The sample holds roughly 1.5 million distinct CDR3 sequences, approximately 39% seen once. This clonotype showed up just a few times. Germline V gives CDR1 SEHNR, CDR2 FQNEAQ (reference sequence). The CDR3 contains 12 residues. Trimming stripped 5 bases from V and 8 bases from J, with 10 bases between.

The chain has TRBV7-9 and TRBJ2-1, with D tentatively TRBD2 (6 bases). This TCR came from a young woman in good health. Sequencing input: blood. CDR3 residues: CASSPRDYEQFF. The CDR3, as DNA: TGTGCCAGCAGCCCCCGGGACTATGAGCAGTTCTTC.